One T cell receptor (beta chain) is described in this entry. Its antigen is currently unknown. This sample is part of a study of graft-versus-host responses after intestinal transplantation. The overall study: Recipients were all induced with anti-thymocyte globulin, then given tacrolimus and steroids for 2 to 3 years. The study's findings and limits: Allografts from individuals with graft-donor T cell macrochimerism displayed high graft-versus-host to host-versus-graft clonal ratios. Peak circulating GvH clone levels were associated with early post-transplant HvG declines. Ileal or blood samples showed some GvH clones first, and such clones were also found in recipient marrow.

Libraries were prepared by immunoSEQ multiplex PCR; TCRdb keeps only in-frame clonotypes and omits some of them. The table records 15,000 to 20,000 clones, approximately 80% of them present only once. Once graft tissue had been processed, intraepithelial and lamina propria lymphocytes were released. The CDR3 has 17 amino acids. Trimming cost V 5 bases and J 1 base; bases outside gene matches: 8. Looked up from germline, CDR1 is LNHDA and CDR2 is SQIVND (reference sequence). The chain joins TRBV19 to TRBJ2-7; 13 positions agree with TRBD2. This sequence was found in a human patient who received an intestinal transplant, so some T cells may come from the graft donor. This specimen consisted of ileum tissue, obtained approximately 83 weeks after intestinal transplantation. For the CDR3, the DNA is TGTGCCAGTAGTCTCGGGACTAGCGGGACCGCATCCTACGAGCAGTACTTC. Its protein product is CASSLGTSGTASYEQYF.